Listed below are T cell receptor beta chains from one sample, sequenced in a study of HIV-infected patients and healthy controls. In TCRdb, the 5' RACE reads were re-called with MiXCR into one record per CDR3 protein. The sample comprises 2,000 to 2,500 distinct CDR3 sequences, more than 11% of which are singletons, and around 21% rests with the top ten. The sequences come from blood, collected during antiretroviral therapy. These receptors all stem from an adult with HIV infection. Each CDR3 is given with its conserved first and last residue. D genes are given only for firm matches. The listing skips clone size in some rows; elsewhere it reads once, few, many or a size class.

D: .; V: TRBV4-3; J: TRBJ2-3; size: medium-sized; CDR3: CASSPLAVASTDTQYF; DNA: TGCGCCAGCAGCCCTTTAGCGGTTGCTAGCACAGATACGCAGTATTTT
D: TRBD2; V: TRBV11-2; J: TRBJ2-1; size: large; CDR3: CASSLVPQLAVVNNEQFF; DNA: TGTGCCAGCAGCTTAGTCCCCCAGCTAGCGGTAGTCAACAATGAGCAGTTCTTC
D: .; V: TRBV20-1; J: TRBJ1-1; size: medium-sized; CDR3: CSASPWGQGAFF; DNA: TGCAGTGCTAGCCCCTGGGGGCAGGGAGCTTTCTTT
D: TRBD2; V: TRBV7-3; J: TRBJ2-1; size: medium-sized; CDR3: CASSLVLAGANEQFF; DNA: TGTGCCAGCAGCTTAGTGCTAGCGGGAGCTAATGAGCAGTTCTTC
D: .; V: TRBV12-3/TRBV12-4; J: TRBJ2-2; size: medium-sized; CDR3: CASSWDTPGDTGELFF; DNA: TGTGCCAGCAGTTGGGACACACCCGGGGACACCGGGGAGCTGTTTTTT
D: .; V: TRBV7-2; J: TRBJ2-3; size: medium-sized; CDR3: CASSLNVAGTDTQYF; DNA: TGTGCCAGCAGCTTAAATGTCGCCGGCACAGATACGCAGTATTTT
D: .; V: TRBV28; J: TRBJ1-4; size: large; CDR3: CASSLHRIRNEKLFF; DNA: TGTGCCAGCAGTTTACACAGGATACGTAATGAAAAACTGTTTTTT
D: TRBD1; V: TRBV11-3; J: TRBJ1-1; size: .; CDR3: CASSGYRGNTEAFF; DNA: TGTGCCAGCAGCGGGTACAGGGGGAACACTGAAGCTTTCTTT
D: TRBD1; V: TRBV12-3/TRBV12-4; J: TRBJ1-2; size: medium-sized; CDR3: CASSPRDRGHYGYTF; DNA: TGTGCCAGCAGTCCAAGGGACAGGGGGCATTATGGCTACACCTTC
D: .; V: TRBV6-5; J: TRBJ2-1; size: medium-sized; CDR3: CASSYSGSSYPYNEQFF; DNA: TGTGCCAGCAGTTACTCGGGGTCTAGCTATCCCTACAATGAGCAGTTCTTC
D: .; V: TRBV7-8; J: TRBJ2-3; size: medium-sized; CDR3: CASSLDPTDTQYF; DNA: TGTGCCAGCAGCTTAGACCCCACAGATACGCAGTATTTT